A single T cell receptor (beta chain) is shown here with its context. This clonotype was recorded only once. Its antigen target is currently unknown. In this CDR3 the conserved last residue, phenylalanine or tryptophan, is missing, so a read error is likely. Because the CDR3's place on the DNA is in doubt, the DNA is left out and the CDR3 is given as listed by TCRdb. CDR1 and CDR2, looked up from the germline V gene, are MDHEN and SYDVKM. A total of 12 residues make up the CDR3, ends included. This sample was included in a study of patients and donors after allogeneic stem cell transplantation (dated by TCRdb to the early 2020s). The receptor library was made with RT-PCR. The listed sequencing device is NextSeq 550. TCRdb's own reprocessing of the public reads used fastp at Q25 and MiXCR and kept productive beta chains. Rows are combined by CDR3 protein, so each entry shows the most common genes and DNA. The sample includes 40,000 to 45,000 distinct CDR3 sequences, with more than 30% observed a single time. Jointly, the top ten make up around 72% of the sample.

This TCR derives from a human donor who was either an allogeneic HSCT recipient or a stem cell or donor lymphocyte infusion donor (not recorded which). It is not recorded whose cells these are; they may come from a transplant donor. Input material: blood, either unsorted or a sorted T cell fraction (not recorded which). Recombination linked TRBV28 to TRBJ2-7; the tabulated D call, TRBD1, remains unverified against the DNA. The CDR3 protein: CASSNPGQPRGL.